These 27 T cell receptor beta chains were sequenced from one sample in a study of T-cell reconstitution after alpha-beta-depleted transplantation in children. Unique molecular identifiers were built into the TCRbeta library. TCRdb re-called the PCR reads through MiXCR, storing one row per CDR3 protein. The sample has about 130,000 distinct CDR3 sequences, roughly 10% seen once. The sequenced sample was PBMCs, mostly from graft donor cells, obtained 180 days after TCRalphabeta/CD19-depleted stem cell transplant. The receptors stem from a girl less than two years old who had a stem cell transplant for combined immunodeficiency, so the T cells may come from the graft donor.

This clonotype showed up just a few times. The chain joins TRBV27 to TRBJ1-2; D not certain. This CDR3 is built from 13 residues. Germline V gives CDR1 MNHEY, CDR2 SMNVEV (reference sequence). V dropped 8 bases and J dropped 2 bases, with 12 bases sitting between them. The CDR3: CASGLQWNYGYTF. The CDR3 DNA is TGTGCCAGCGGACTGCAGTGGAACTATGGCTACACCTTC.

This clonotype was counted between two and nine times. This chain links TRBV7-2 with TRBJ2-1; 8 bases map to TRBD2. Per the germline V gene, CDR1 is SGHTA and CDR2 is FQGNSA. The CDR3 runs to 15 residues. J was trimmed by 4 bases and V by 5 bases; bases with no gene match: 7. The CDR3 sequence: CASSTQREFYNEQFF. CDR3 bases: TGTGCCAGCAGCACCCAGCGGGAGTTTTACAATGAGCAGTTCTTC. The full variable domain, with the rest looked up from reference TRBV7-2 and TRBJ2-1, is GAGVSQSPSNKVTEKGKDVELRCDPISGHTALYWYRQSLGQGLEFLIYFQGNSAPDKSGLPSDRFSAERTGGSVSTLTIQRTQQEDSAVYLCASSTQREFYNEQFFGPGTRLTVL.

This clonotype was counted only a few times. V and J are TRBV30 and TRBJ2-2, with 8 positions matching TRBD1. Germline V gene sequence: CDR1 GTSNPN, CDR2 SVGIG (reference sequence). V shed 1 base and J 6 bases; nucleotides not matched to a gene: 4. This CDR3 spans 14 amino acids. The CDR3 coding sequence is TGTGCCTGGAGTGCACACAGGGGGGCCGGGGAGCTGTTTTTT. As protein: CAWSAHRGAGELFF.

The V and J genes are TRBV20-1 and TRBJ2-5; D ambiguous. Germline lookup yields CDR1 DFQATT and CDR2 SNEGSKA (reference sequence). CDR3 length: 13 amino acids. CDR3 DNA: TGCAGCGACCTCGGACCGTACCAAGAGACCCAGTACTTC. It is translated as CSDLGPYQETQYF.

The V and J genes are TRBV5-1 and TRBJ2-1; the D gene is possibly TRBD2 (7 bases). V was clipped by 4 bases and J by 0 bases, with 14 bases between them. The CDR3 is 16 amino acids. The V gene's germline CDR1 is SGHRS and CDR2 YFSETQ. The CDR3 bases are TGCGCCAGCAGCCCGAGGGGGGGCTACTCCTACAATGAGCAGTTCTTC. Translating gives CASSPRGGYSYNEQFF.

The chain links TRBV20-1 to TRBJ2-1, with 11 bases fitting TRBD2. CDR3 length: 16 residues. Germline CDR1 reads DFQATT; CDR2 reads SNEGSKA (reference sequence). The trim removed 4 bases at V and 2 bases at J, leaving 7 bases unmatched. As DNA, the CDR3 is TGCAGTGCTAATCCCCTAGCGGGAGGACCCTACAATGAGCAGTTCTTC. It translates to CSANPLAGGPYNEQFF.

A few counts support this clonotype. This chain connects TRBV6-1 to TRBJ1-4; D might be TRBD1 (5 bases). Between the trimmed V and J ends, which lost 2 bases and 5 bases, there was a span of 12 bases. This CDR3 contains 15 residues. Per the germline V gene, CDR1 is MNHNS and CDR2 is SASEGT. This CDR3 reads CASSETGTGNEKLFF. The CDR3 DNA reads as TGTGCCAGCAGTGAAACCGGGACGGGGAATGAAAAACTGTTTTTT.

This clonotype was counted only a few times. The chain recombines TRBV5-1 with TRBJ2-2; 8 bases are shared with TRBD2. The germline V gene has CDR1 SGHRS and CDR2 YFSETQ. CDR3 size: 17 residues. Germline trimming cut 4 bases from V and 5 bases from J; bases unmatched to any gene: 13. The CDR3 DNA sequence: TGCGCCAGCAGCCTTACCGTGGTAGCGGGGAGGACCGGGGAGCTGTTTTTT. Amino acids: CASSLTVVAGRTGELFF.

The genes are TRBV7-6 and TRBJ2-3, with 8 bases that match TRBD1. Germline CDR1 is SGHVS and CDR2 is FNYEAQ. The CDR3 is 17 amino acids. The J segment lost 3 bases and the V segment lost 1 base, leaving 9 bases of the junction unmatched. The CDR3 protein is CASSLVAGGLRTDTQYF. The DNA for the CDR3 is TGTGCCAGCAGCTTAGTGGCAGGGGGCTTGAGGACAGATACGCAGTATTTT.

This clonotype was detected a few times. J is TRBJ2-5 and V is TRBV9, with 8 bases that match TRBD2. Per germline, CDR1 SGDLS and CDR2 YYNGEE. CDR3 size: 15 residues. V lost 4 bases and J lost 2; bases outside the gene matches: 7. Here the CDR3 DNA reads TGTGCCAGCAGCTCCCCGGGAGGGTCGCAAGAGACCCAGTACTTC. Translation: CASSSPGGSQETQYF.

In its sample, this clonotype was seen many times. The chain employs TRBV5-1 and TRBJ1-1; 7 bases are shared with TRBD1. CDR1 and CDR2 from the germline V gene are SGHRS and YFSETQ. The J segment lost 0 bases and the V segment lost 2 bases, leaving 1 base of the junction unmatched. The CDR3 sequence is 14 residues long. The CDR3 reads CASSLDRVNTEAFF. The CDR3, as DNA: TGCGCCAGCAGCTTAGACAGGGTGAACACTGAAGCTTTCTTT.

This clonotype appeared a few times. This chain links TRBV28 with TRBJ2-5; 7 bases agree with TRBD1. V trimming: 4 bases; J trimming: 6 bases; junction bases outside the gene matches: 2. The CDR3 runs 12 residues. Germline CDR1 and CDR2: MDHEN and SYDVKM. CDR3 sequence reads: CASSWDSQTQYF. CDR3 DNA: TGTGCCAGCAGTTGGGACAGCCAGACCCAGTACTTC.

Here the CDR3 reads CSVVPLAGGPSEQFF. Here the CDR3 DNA reads TGCAGCGTTGTGCCGCTAGCGGGGGGGCCAAGTGAGCAGTTCTTC. J is TRBJ2-1 and V is TRBV29-1; TRBD2 agrees at 12 bases. CDR1 and CDR2 (germline): SQVTM, ANQGSEA. Losses at the gene ends were 4 bases for V and 9 bases for J; bases not matched to a gene: 10. The CDR3 loop spans 15 amino acids.

This clonotype has at least ten counts. The gene calls are TRBV5-1 and TRBJ2-5, with TRBD1 as a possible D gene (6 bases). The V and J ends lost 4 bases and 5 bases respectively, with 18 bases between them. Germline V gene lookup returns CDR1 SGHRS and CDR2 YFSETQ. CDR3 length: 15 amino acids. CDR3 bases: TGCGCCAGCAGCCTCCAGACAGGCTCGGGCGAGACCCAGTACTTC. Its protein product is CASSLQTGSGETQYF.

This clonotype was detected ten times or more. V gene TRBV5-5 combines with J gene TRBJ2-5; possibly TRBD2 for D (6 bases). CDR3 length: 14 amino acids. The V and J ends lost 2 bases and 1 base respectively, with 9 bases between them. Germline V lookup: CDR1 SGHKS, CDR2 YYEKEE (reference sequence). In nucleotides, the CDR3 is TGTGCCAGCAGCTTTTGGGACTCCCAAGAGACCCAGTACTTC. It codes for CASSFWDSQETQYF.

This clonotype came up a few times. V gene TRBV9 combines with J gene TRBJ2-2; no clear D gene. Trimming pared 4 bases from V and 7 bases from J, leaving 8 bases between. Germline V gives CDR1 SGDLS, CDR2 YYNGEE. CDR3 length equals 12 residues. The CDR3 coding sequence is TGTGCCAGCAGCCTCCCGGGCGGGGAGCTGTTTTTT. Translating gives CASSLPGGELFF.

The rearrangement links TRBV7-2 to TRBJ2-5; no clear D. Germline values: CDR1 SGHTA, CDR2 FQGNSA. This CDR3 region has 15 residues. V was trimmed by 5 bases and J by 1 base, leaving 14 bases between them. The CDR3 spells CASSALPGPQETQYF. DNA for the CDR3: TGTGCCAGCAGCGCTTTGCCAGGTCCCCAAGAGACCCAGTACTTC.

The CDR3 loop is CSAHRFAGELFF. The CDR3 nucleotides are TGCAGTGCCCATAGGTTCGCCGGGGAGCTGTTTTTT. The V gene is TRBV20-1, the J gene TRBJ2-2; D is uncertain. The CDR3 is 12 amino acids. Deletions cut 6 bases from V and 6 bases from J, with 11 bases between. Germline V gives CDR1 DFQATT, CDR2 SNEGSKA (reference sequence).

The sample holds many counts of this clonotype. The chain couples TRBV20-1 to TRBJ2-7; TRBD1 aligns across 7 bases. This CDR3 contains 14 residues. Germline V CDR1 and CDR2: DFQATT, SNEGSKA (reference sequence). Trimming removed 5 bases from V and 2 bases from J; junction bases left unmatched: 9. DNA of the CDR3: TGCAGTGCTTATACGGGACAGTCGACCTACGAGCAGTACTTC. It specifies CSAYTGQSTYEQYF.

This rearrangement joins TRBV20-1 to TRBJ2-7; 11 bases match TRBD1. Per germline, CDR1 DFQATT and CDR2 SNEGSKA (reference sequence). This CDR3 comprises 15 residues. Trimming cost V 6 bases and J 5 bases; bases outside gene matches: 12. The CDR3 loop is CSAVKTGTGGNEQYF. The CDR3 nucleotides read TGCAGTGCAGTAAAAACCGGGACAGGGGGGAACGAGCAGTACTTC.

This clonotype was seen a few times. The chain employs TRBV5-1 and TRBJ2-1; maybe TRBD1 (5 bases). V lost 2 bases and J lost 8, with 14 bases in between. From germline, CDR1 is SGHRS and CDR2 YFSETQ. The CDR3 covers 14 residues. DNA of the CDR3: TGCGCCAGCAGCTTAGGCCAGGGTTTCGATGAGCAGTTCTTC. Translated, it gives CASSLGQGFDEQFF.

The table lists this clonotype with many counts. This chain links TRBV20-1 with TRBJ2-1, with TRBD2 identical over 12 bases. Germline CDR1 DFQATT, CDR2 SNEGSKA (reference sequence). The CDR3 has 13 amino acids. The junction had 2 bases not matched to a gene; V was cut back by 3 bases and J by 8 bases. The CDR3 sequence: CSASRLAGDEQFF. The CDR3 DNA is TGCAGTGCTAGCCGACTAGCGGGAGATGAGCAGTTCTTC.

The V and J genes are TRBV24-1 and TRBJ2-2; possibly TRBD1 or TRBD2 for D (5 bases each). V dropped 7 bases and J dropped 1 base, with 12 bases sitting between them. This CDR3 contains 15 residues. Germline loops: CDR1 KGHDR, CDR2 SFDVKD. In DNA, the CDR3 is TGTGCCACCAGCGGGGTGACAGAGAACACCGGGGAGCTGTTTTTT. It specifies CATSGVTENTGELFF.

This clonotype was found a few times. V gene TRBV5-1 combines with J gene TRBJ1-1, with a possible D match to TRBD1 (6 bases). In germline, CDR1 is SGHRS, CDR2 YFSETQ. This CDR3 contains 15 residues. Trimming removed 4 bases from V and 5 bases from J, with 18 bases in between. This chain's CDR3 is CASSIDIRGGTEAFF. CDR3 DNA sequence: TGCGCCAGCAGCATCGATATCAGGGGAGGGACTGAAGCTTTCTTT.

This clonotype has only a few counts. The chain employs TRBV5-5 and TRBJ2-1; no clear D gene. The V end was cut by 6 bases, the J end by 0 bases, with 16 bases between. Germline lookup yields CDR1 SGHKS and CDR2 YYEKEE (reference sequence). This CDR3 spans 16 amino acids. CDR3 in DNA: TGTGCCAGCATCTCCCAATGTTCCCTCTCCTACAATGAGCAGTTCTTC. This encodes CASISQCSLSYNEQFF.

In this sample, this clonotype turned up a few times. The chain has TRBV20-1 and TRBJ1-3; TRBD1 aligns across 8 bases. CDR1 and CDR2 (germline): DFQATT, SNEGSKA (reference sequence). The CDR3 covers 13 residues. V trimming: 6 bases; J trimming: 2 bases; junction bases outside the gene matches: 3. The CDR3 region is CSAVDRAGNTIYF. The CDR3 DNA reads as TGCAGTGCGGTGGACAGGGCTGGAAACACCATATATTTT.

The chain uses TRBV19 and TRBJ1-5, with a possible D match to TRBD1 (5 bases). The V and J ends lost 3 bases and 5 bases respectively, with 20 bases between them. Germline loops: CDR1 LNHDA, CDR2 SQIVND (reference sequence). This CDR3 comprises 17 residues. CDR3 DNA: TGTGCCAGTAGTATCCGGGGGGGTGCTGCCCTTGATCAGCCCCAGCATTTT. Translation: CASSIRGGAALDQPQHF.